The 24 T cell receptor beta chains listed next were all sequenced from one sample in a study of beta chain features in type 1 diabetes (dated by TCRdb to between 2017 and 2018). General conclusions and limits of the study: A moderate but significant shortening of TCRB CDR3 length was observed in type 1 diabetes patients in all four CD4+ subsets.

Their specific antigens are unknown. The method was the immunoSEQ multiplex PCR assay. All of the isolated RNA was reverse transcribed with the High Capacity cDNA Reverse Transcription Kit, so expressed TCRB transcripts were sequenced. The immuneACCESS repertoire file appears here via TCRdb, limited to in-frame rearrangements. These files lack a portion of the clones; in checked studies, under half of the deficit traces to unresolved V genes, and the cause of the others is not known. The sample table shows around 710,000 clones, and around 12% are seen once. The ten largest make up approximately 0.11% of the sample. Material for sequencing was naive CD4+ T cells from blood. What this sample's cell subset or site label stands for: true naive CD4+ T cells. These receptors were obtained from a man aged 30 to 39 with type 1 diabetes.

This clone was detected a few times. The V call is TRBV28, the J call TRBJ2-3, with D possibly matching TRBD2 (6 bases). The V gene's germline CDR1 is MDHEN and CDR2 SYDVKM. The CDR3 extends over 17 amino acids. Trimming took off 7 bases at V and 3 bases at J, with 23 bases between the two ends. CDR3 loop: CASTLFQGLTRTDTQYF. CDR3 bases: TGTGCCAGCACCCTTTTCCAGGGACTTACTAGGACAGATACGCAGTATTTT.

The V and J genes are TRBV7-9 and TRBJ2-6, with D uncertain. V dropped 5 bases and J dropped 5 bases, with 16 bases sitting between them. CDR1 and CDR2 from the germline V gene are SEHNR and FQNEAQ (reference sequence). The CDR3 is 16 residues long. The CDR3 spells CASSPGSLGRANVLTF. In DNA form, the CDR3 reads TGTGCCAGCAGCCCAGGTTCCCTAGGTAGGGCCAACGTCCTGACTTTC.

J is TRBJ1-1 and V is TRBV9; no clear D. The length of the CDR3 is 14 residues. CDR1 is SGDLS and CDR2 is YYNGEE in the germline V gene. V lost 3 bases and J lost 7, with 16 bases in between. CDR3 amino acids: CASSASPREVEAFF. The CDR3 region has the DNA TGTGCCAGCAGCGCCTCCCCTAGGGAGGTTGAAGCTTTCTTT. The full variable domain, completed using reference TRBV9 and TRBJ1-1, is DSGVTQTPKHLITATGQRVTLRCSPRSGDLSVYWYQQSLDQGLQFLIQYYNGEERAKGNILERFSAQQFPDLHSELNLSSLELGDSALYFCASSASPREVEAFFGQGTRLTVV.

This clone was detected once. The rearrangement joins TRBV5-8 to TRBJ2-5, with 7 bases that match TRBD1. This CDR3 is 16 amino acids long. The V gene end was trimmed by 4 bases and the J gene end by 2 bases; junction bases not matched to a gene: 11. CDR1 and CDR2 (germline): SGHTS, YDEGEE. The CDR3 DNA sequence: TGTGCCAGCAGCCAAGCGACGGGGACAGTGCAAGAGACCCAGTACTTC. This encodes CASSQATGTVQETQYF.

This clone was observed a handful of times. The genes are TRBV2 and TRBJ2-2, with D unclear. The CDR3 loop spans 15 amino acids. V was clipped by 3 bases and J by 10 bases, with 18 bases between them. CDR1 and CDR2 from the germline V gene are SNHLY and FYNNEI. CDR3 in amino acids: CASSDEVPRIEELFF. The CDR3 DNA sequence: TGTGCCAGCAGTGACGAGGTCCCTCGCATCGAGGAGCTGTTTTTT.

This clone was recorded a few times. The rearrangement uses TRBV7-2 and TRBJ2-7; no reliable D call. The germline V and J ends were trimmed by 2 bases and 3 bases, with 11 bases remaining between them. Germline CDR1 reads SGHTA; CDR2 reads FQGNSA. This CDR3 has 14 amino acids. The CDR3 loop reads CASSLRVVDYEQYF. CDR3 bases: TGTGCCAGCAGCTTACGGGTAGTAGACTACGAGCAGTACTTC.

This clone was seen a few times. V gene TRBV4-3 combines with J gene TRBJ1-2, with D hard to call. CDR3 size: 14 residues. The germline gives CDR1 LGHNA, CDR2 YSLEER. Trimming cost V 0 bases and J 7 bases, with 12 bases left between them. The CDR3 loop reads CASSQESGIGGYTF. CDR3 nucleotide sequence: TGCGCCAGCAGCCAAGAGTCGGGGATTGGTGGCTACACCTTC.

V is TRBV19 and J is TRBJ1-5; D is uncertain. The V end lost 6 bases, the J end lost 7 bases, and 16 bases lay between the germline ends. The CDR3 is 14 residues long. Per germline, CDR1 LNHDA and CDR2 SQIVND (reference sequence). The CDR3 reads CASSPPVQEQPQHF. CDR3 nucleotide sequence: TGTGCCAGTAGCCCTCCGGTTCAGGAGCAGCCCCAGCATTTT.

This clone came up a few times. The chain has TRBV7-6 and TRBJ1-6; D gene ambiguous. The CDR3 length is 13 residues. Per the germline V gene, CDR1 is SGHVS and CDR2 is FNYEAQ. Trimming removed 5 bases from V and 10 bases from J, with 12 bases in between. The CDR3 region is CASSRSGESPLHF. For the CDR3, the DNA is TGTGCCAGCAGCCGAAGTGGAGAGTCACCCCTCCACTTT.

This chain connects TRBV30 to TRBJ1-6, with 9 positions matching TRBD1. Germline CDR1 reads GTSNPN; CDR2 reads SVGIG (reference sequence). The V and J ends lost 7 bases and 0 bases, in that order; junction bases with no gene match: 16. The CDR3 covers 19 residues. CDR3 nucleotides: TGTGCCTACTCAGGCAGGACAGGGGCCTTCAGCTCCTATAATTCACCCCTCCACTTT. It is translated as CAYSGRTGAFSSYNSPLHF.

The chain is built from TRBV27 and TRBJ1-4, with a weak D call TRBD1 (6 bases). V dropped 7 bases and J dropped 5 bases, with 11 bases sitting between them. Germline CDR1 is MNHEY and CDR2 is SMNVEV (reference sequence). The CDR3 spans 13 residues. CDR3 sequence: CASKDSFNEKLFF. The CDR3 DNA reads TGTGCCAGCAAGGACAGCTTCAATGAAAAACTGTTTTTT.

This clone has more than one count but fewer than ten. CDR3 protein: CASSRPTGSGANVLTF. In nucleotides, the CDR3 is TGCGCCAGCAGTCGCCCGACAGGCTCTGGGGCCAACGTCCTGACTTTC. The gene calls are TRBV23-1 and TRBJ2-6, with a tentative D call TRBD1 (6 bases). TRBV23-1 is filed as an ORF, its function uncertain. V lost 4 bases and J lost 0, with 10 bases in between. The CDR3 is made up of 16 amino acids.

The table lists this clone with a few counts. This chain joins TRBV7-6 and TRBJ2-7; 10 nucleotides match TRBD1. V shed 0 bases and J 3 bases; nucleotides not matched to a gene: 2. CDR3 length: 15 amino acids. From germline, CDR1 is SGHVS and CDR2 FNYEAQ. This chain's CDR3 is CASSLAGTGDYEQYF. DNA for the CDR3: TGTGCCAGCAGCTTAGCCGGGACAGGGGACTACGAGCAGTACTTC.

Written as DNA, the CDR3 is TGCAGCGAGATGAAGAGCACAGATACGCAGTATTTT. Its protein is CSEMKSTDTQYF. The chain joins TRBV29-1 to TRBJ2-3; D not certain. The CDR3 loop spans 12 amino acids. With 7 bases removed from V and 0 bases from J, the gap between germline ends came to 8 bases. Germline V gene sequence: CDR1 SQVTM, CDR2 ANQGSEA.

The chain links TRBV6-5 to TRBJ2-1; D possibly matches TRBD1 or TRBD2 (5 bases each). This CDR3 contains 15 residues. The germline V gene has CDR1 MNHEY and CDR2 SVGAGI. V gave up 7 bases and J gave up 1 base, with 14 bases separating them. The CDR3 here is CASNVVGGSYNEQFF. The CDR3 DNA reads as TGTGCCAGCAACGTTGTTGGGGGTTCCTACAATGAGCAGTTCTTC.

This clone was seen more than once but under ten times. J is TRBJ2-1 and V is TRBV9; D remains unclear. This CDR3 has 11 amino acids. Germline V CDR1 and CDR2: SGDLS, YYNGEE. The V end lost 1 base, the J end lost 8 bases, and 4 bases lay between the germline ends. The CDR3 sequence is CASSVTDEQFF. The CDR3 bases are TGTGCCAGCAGCGTAACGGATGAGCAGTTCTTC.

This clone was picked up a small number of times. The V gene is TRBV7-9, the J gene TRBJ1-2; D might be TRBD1 (6 bases). V shed 4 bases and J shed 5 bases, with 17 bases lying between them. The CDR3 totals 15 residues. In germline, CDR1 is SEHNR, CDR2 FQNEAQ (reference sequence). The CDR3: CASSSSSDRRYGYTF. The CDR3 region has the DNA TGTGCCAGCAGCTCGAGCTCGGACAGACGATATGGCTACACCTTC.

The chain carries TRBV5-4 and TRBJ2-1; TRBD1 is a possible D gene (6 bases). The V and J ends lost 0 bases and 2 bases respectively, with 12 bases between them. This CDR3 region has 16 residues. Germline lookup yields CDR1 SGHNT and CDR2 YYREEE (reference sequence). The CDR3 protein is CASSLAFRQAYNEQFF. The CDR3 DNA follows: TGTGCCAGCAGCTTGGCCTTTAGACAGGCCTACAATGAGCAGTTCTTC.

This clone turned up a few times. The CDR3 here is CASAALGNEKLFF. CDR3 nucleotide sequence: TGTGCCAGCGCGGCTCTGGGAAATGAAAAACTGTTTTTT. The chain has TRBV25-1 and TRBJ1-4; D unresolved. The germline gives CDR1 MGHDK, CDR2 SYGVNS. The CDR3 spans 13 residues. V was trimmed by 8 bases and J by 5 bases, leaving 12 bases between them.

This clone has only a few counts. The chain combines TRBV6-6 with TRBJ1-4; 8 bases line up with TRBD1. The CDR3 spans 14 residues. The J segment lost 6 bases and the V segment lost 4 bases, leaving 4 bases of the junction unmatched. CDR1 and CDR2 (germline): MNHNY, SVGAGI (reference sequence). CDR3 amino acids: CASSFPDRDEKLFF. The DNA for the CDR3 is TGTGCCAGCAGTTTCCCGGACAGGGATGAAAAACTGTTTTTT.

The rearrangement uses TRBV7-2 and TRBJ2-1, with 9 nucleotides matching TRBD1. CDR1 and CDR2 (germline): SGHTA, FQGNSA. CDR3 length: 16 residues. J lost 1 base, V lost 5 bases, and 6 bases had no gene match. The CDR3 DNA reads as TGTGCCAGCAGCCCCCGGGGACAGGGATCCTACAATGAGCAGTTCTTC. Encoded protein: CASSPRGQGSYNEQFF.

The genes are TRBV7-2 and TRBJ2-2; tentative D call: TRBD2 (6 bases). Germline V gene sequence: CDR1 SGHTA, CDR2 FQGNSA. With 4 bases removed from V and 11 bases from J, the gap between germline ends came to 23 bases. The CDR3 covers 16 residues. The CDR3 protein is CASSYYSRILEGELFF. CDR3 in DNA: TGTGCCAGCAGCTACTACTCACGCATTCTGGAGGGCGAGCTGTTTTTT.

The chain links TRBV7-2 to TRBJ2-1; 9 bases map to TRBD2. V lost 5 bases and J lost 7; bases outside the gene matches: 9. Germline CDR1 SGHTA, CDR2 FQGNSA. This CDR3 contains 15 residues. The CDR3 region has the DNA TGTGCCAGCAGCCCCGGGGGTAGCGGGGGAAATGAGCAGTTCTTC. Its protein product is CASSPGGSGGNEQFF.

This sequence joins TRBV6-4 and TRBJ1-2; D may be TRBD1 (6 bases). Germline-derived CDR1 and CDR2 are MRHNA and SNTAGT. CDR3 length: 13 residues. V lost 8 bases, J lost 2 bases, and 12 bases lay in between. Written as DNA, the CDR3 is TGTGCCAGCCGGACAGAAGGGAACTATGGCTACACCTTC. Amino acids: CASRTEGNYGYTF.